This T cell receptor (beta chain) was identified in a study of cytomegalovirus exposure and HLA in healthy donors. Study-level results: Likely technical artifact: a cluster of highly shared sequence variants.

The sample holds a few counts of this clone. Its antigen is unidentified. PCR used 60 Vbeta primers and 13 Jbeta primers. In the study's own analysis: There were about 80 million unique TCR beta chains by a later count, and approximately 11 million of them were shared. Produced via immunoSEQ multiplex PCR; TCRdb's table is partial and in-frame only. Clone size and V and J calls were adopted from that table, with D and trimming inferred from the DNA. The table lists approximately 190,000 clones, roughly 80% of them singletons. Trimming at V came to 1 base and at J to 8 bases, leaving 18 bases not matched to a gene. The CDR3 runs to 19 residues. Germline lookup yields CDR1 SGHVT and CDR2 SQSDAQ.

Sequenced material: PBMCs. The receptor's source is a woman between 45 and 60 years old in good health and CMV-seropositive. The chain is built from TRBV7-4 and TRBJ2-2; 8 nucleotides agree with TRBD1. The DNA of the CDR3 is TGTGCCAGCAGCTTAGACTGCCAATTGGGGCAGGGGGCCTGTGGGGAGCTGTTTTTT. The encoded protein is CASSLDCQLGQGACGELFF.